A selection of T cell receptor beta chains follows, all from one sample in a study of CD8 T cells in Susac syndrome. TCRdb ran MiXCR on the immunoSEQ multiplex PCR reads and lists one entry per CDR3 protein. The profile covers tens of thousands of distinct CDR3 sequences, with just over 90% appearing a single time and approximately 0.15% taken by the ten largest. Sequences were obtained from CD4+ T cells from PBMCs. The receptors derive from a human donor with Susac syndrome. CDR3s include the opening cysteine and the closing phenylalanine or tryptophan. The D gene is left open where the match is weak. Clone size is given for some rows only: seen once, a few or many times, or a class if the clone is expanded.

CDR3aa: CASTSGTLRRETQYF
CDR3nt: TGTGCCAGCACCTCAGGGACGCTGAGGCGCGAGACCCAGTACTTC
v_gene: TRBV7-2
abundance: -
d_gene: -
j_gene: TRBJ2-5

CDR3aa: CARDGTGRSPLHF
CDR3nt: TGCGCCAGGGACGGGACAGGGAGATCACCCCTCCACTTT
v_gene: TRBV10-1
abundance: -
d_gene: TRBD1
j_gene: TRBJ1-6

CDR3aa: CASSQRDLGPNEKLFF
CDR3nt: TGCGCCAGCAGCCAGCGGGACTTGGGCCCTAATGAAAAACTGTTTTTT
v_gene: TRBV4-3
abundance: -
d_gene: -
j_gene: TRBJ1-4

CDR3aa: CASSLQSLNTEAFF
CDR3nt: TGTGCCAGCAGTTTACAGTCTTTGAACACTGAAGCTTTCTTT
v_gene: TRBV7-9
abundance: -
d_gene: -
j_gene: TRBJ1-1

CDR3aa: CAISDLTSNQPQHF
CDR3nt: TGTGCCATCAGTGACCTGACGAGCAATCAGCCCCAGCATTTT
v_gene: TRBV10-3
abundance: -
d_gene: -
j_gene: TRBJ1-5

CDR3aa: CASSLAPGVLSNTGELFF
CDR3nt: TGTGCCAGCAGCTTAGCGCCAGGGGTCCTAAGCAACACCGGGGAGCTGTTTTTT
v_gene: TRBV7-9
abundance: once
d_gene: -
j_gene: TRBJ2-2

CDR3aa: CASSPEQGASHEQFF
CDR3nt: TGTGCCAGCTCACCTGAACAGGGGGCCTCGCATGAGCAGTTCTTC
v_gene: TRBV18
abundance: -
d_gene: TRBD1
j_gene: TRBJ2-1

CDR3aa: CASSNGAGGSYEQYF
CDR3nt: TGTGCCAGTAGTAACGGAGCGGGGGGATCCTACGAGCAGTACTTC
v_gene: TRBV19
abundance: -
d_gene: TRBD2
j_gene: TRBJ2-7

CDR3aa: CSARGQPGSLFF
CDR3nt: TGCAGTGCTAGAGGACAGCCTGGTTCGCTGTTTTTT
v_gene: TRBV20-1
abundance: -
d_gene: -
j_gene: TRBJ1-4

CDR3aa: CASSLRGSPPLQETQYF
CDR3nt: TGTGCCAGCAGCTTACGGGGGAGCCCACCACTCCAAGAGACCCAGTACTTC
v_gene: TRBV13
abundance: -
d_gene: -
j_gene: TRBJ2-5